The following is a T cell receptor (beta chain) sequence with its context. Its target is unknown. This CDR3 contains 17 residues. V shed 1 base and J shed 8 bases, with 18 bases lying between them. CDR1 is SGHAT and CDR2 is FQNNGV in the germline V gene. Using immunoSEQ multiplex PCR, the repertoire was profiled, and TCRdb retains in-frame clones only, with some absent. The sample records about 360,000 clones, 70% to 90% being singletons. These data are taken from a study of cytomegalovirus exposure and HLA in healthy donors. Notes on the study in general: It was 164 TCR beta chains that were listed as cytomegalovirus-associated. Reported performance of the classifier showed diagnosis of cytomegalovirus status with high specificity and sensitivity.

Sample: PBMCs. The TCR sequence derives from a woman aged 18-29 years in good health and CMV-seronegative. The J gene is TRBJ1-6, the V gene TRBV11-2, with D uncertain. CDR3 sequence reads: CASSLAFGLTRDSPLHF. The CDR3 DNA is TGTGCCAGCAGCTTAGCGTTCGGGTTAACCCGGGATTCACCCCTCCACTTT.